The 20 T cell receptor beta chains reported below all come from one sample, sequenced in a study of blood T cell repertoires in COVID-19. Generated by immunoSEQ multiplex PCR, the TCRdb table keeps only in-frame clones and is missing some. The sample carries a few hundred thousand clones, about 85% recorded once. Sequences were obtained from PBMCs or T cells enriched from blood (not recorded which). The receptors were gathered from a woman between 45 and 65 years old who had recovered from COVID-19.

The V gene is TRBV19, the J gene TRBJ1-1; the match to TRBD1 covers 7 bases. Germline V gene sequence: CDR1 LNHDA, CDR2 SQIVND (reference sequence). This CDR3 spans 16 amino acids. Germline trimming cut 10 bases from V and 2 bases from J; bases unmatched to any gene: 16. The CDR3 region is CATRQGWASLNTEAFF. The CDR3 nucleotides read TGTGCCACTCGACAGGGATGGGCAAGCCTCAACACTGAAGCTTTCTTT. The complete variable domain, with remaining parts taken from reference TRBV19 and TRBJ1-1, reads DGGITQSPKYLFRKEGQNVTLSCEQNLNHDAMYWYRQDPGQGLRLIYYSQIVNDFQKGDIAEGYSVSREKKESFPLTVTSAQKNPTAFYLCATRQGWASLNTEAFFGQGTRLTVV.

This clone was found once. The V and J genes are TRBV7-2 and TRBJ1-6; D gene ambiguous. From germline, CDR1 is SGHTA and CDR2 FQGNSA. The CDR3 has 16 residues. Trimming pared 2 bases from V and 4 bases from J, leaving 12 bases between. The CDR3 sequence: CASSLTPPIYNSPLHF. For the CDR3, the DNA is TGTGCCAGCAGCTTAACCCCCCCTATTTATAATTCACCCCTCCACTTT.

The chain couples TRBV24-1 to TRBJ2-5; D not resolved. CDR1 and CDR2 from the germline V gene are KGHDR and SFDVKD. V was trimmed by 2 bases and J by 5 bases, leaving 8 bases between them. The CDR3 is 13 amino acids. Here the CDR3 reads CATSDSPGETQYF. The CDR3 DNA reads TGTGCCACCAGTGATTCCCCCGGGGAGACCCAGTACTTC.

The rearrangement joins TRBV19 to TRBJ2-1; D is possibly TRBD2 (5 bases). This CDR3 spans 13 amino acids. V lost 1 base and J lost 7, with 8 bases in between. The germline V gene has CDR1 LNHDA and CDR2 SQIVND (reference sequence). CDR3 nucleotides: TGTGCCAGTAGTATAGGGTCGGGGAATGAGCAGTTCTTC. Translating gives CASSIGSGNEQFF.

This clone was recorded a few times. This chain links TRBV6-5 with TRBJ1-2; tentative D call: TRBD1 (5 bases). The germline V gene encodes CDR1 MNHEY and CDR2 SVGAGI. The length of the CDR3 is 14 residues. V gave up 10 bases and J gave up 4 bases, with 19 bases separating them. In DNA form, the CDR3 reads TGTGCCATCCGTAAACAAGGGGCTACCTATGGCTACACCTTC. Translation: CAIRKQGATYGYTF.

This chain connects TRBV15 to TRBJ1-5, with a possible D match to TRBD1 (6 bases). V lost 4 bases and J 3 bases, leaving 10 bases between the germline ends. CDR1 and CDR2 (germline): LNHNV, YYDKDF (reference sequence). The CDR3 has 14 amino acids. The CDR3 is CATSKQGNNQPQHF. The CDR3, as DNA: TGTGCCACCAGCAAACAGGGCAACAATCAGCCCCAGCATTTT. The variable domain in full, with the rest retrieved from reference TRBV15 and TRBJ1-5, is DAMVIQNPRYQVTQFGKPVTLSCSQTLNHNVMYWYQQKSSQAPKLLFHYYDKDFNNEADTPDNFQSRRPNTSFCFLDIRSPGLGDTAMYLCATSKQGNNQPQHFGDGTRLSIL.

The sample holds one count of this clone. V is TRBV7-8 and J is TRBJ1-3, with D perhaps TRBD1 (6 bases). Looked up from germline, CDR1 is SGHVS and CDR2 is FQNEAQ. The V end lost 2 bases, the J end lost 3 bases, and 20 bases lay between the germline ends. This CDR3 contains 18 residues. CDR3 in DNA: TGTGCCAGCAGCTTATCGGTGGGACAAGGGGGAAGTGGAAACACCATATATTTT. It is translated as CASSLSVGQGGSGNTIYF. Looking up the rest from reference TRBV7-8 and TRBJ1-3 gives the full variable domain: GAGVSQSPRYKVAKRGQDVALRCDPISGHVSLFWYQQALGQGPEFLTYFQNEAQLDKSGLPSDRFFAERPEGSVSTLKIQRTQQEDSAVYLCASSLSVGQGGSGNTIYFGEGSWLTVV.

The chain carries TRBV19 and TRBJ2-7; D unclear. CDR3 length: 14 residues. V was cut by 5 bases and J by 3 bases, with 14 bases left in between. The germline gives CDR1 LNHDA, CDR2 SQIVND (reference sequence). The CDR3, as DNA: TGTGCCAGTAGTGACTTCGGAGATAACTACGAGCAGTACTTC. Its translation: CASSDFGDNYEQYF.

This sequence joins TRBV19 and TRBJ1-1; TRBD1 matches 9 bases. Germline V CDR1 and CDR2: LNHDA, SQIVND (reference sequence). The CDR3 spans 15 residues. After removal of 6 bases from V and 3 bases from J, the junction contained 8 bases not matched to a gene. Here the CDR3 DNA reads TGTGCCAGTAGGATGGGACAGGGTTTGCACACTGAAGCTTTCTTT. Amino acid sequence: CASRMGQGLHTEAFF.

The sample holds one count of this clone. J is TRBJ2-1 and V is TRBV30; 8 nucleotides agree with TRBD1. The CDR3 sequence is 12 residues long. CDR1 GTSNPN and CDR2 SVGIG come from the germline V gene (reference sequence). The ends lost 5 bases at V and 7 bases at J; junction bases unmatched: 4. CDR3 bases: TGTGCCTGGGGGCGACAGGGGAATGAGCAGTTCTTC. Its protein is CAWGRQGNEQFF.

The J gene is TRBJ1-4, the V gene TRBV19, with D perhaps TRBD1 (5 bases). CDR3 length equals 12 residues. V was trimmed by 8 bases and J by 6 bases, leaving 10 bases between them. Germline-derived CDR1 and CDR2 are LNHDA and SQIVND (reference sequence). DNA for the CDR3: TGTGCCAGTTTAGGGGTCGATGAAAAACTGTTTTTT. Protein: CASLGVDEKLFF. Based on the CDR3 plus reference TRBV19 and TRBJ1-4, the full variable domain is DGGITQSPKYLFRKEGQNVTLSCEQNLNHDAMYWYRQDPGQGLRLIYYSQIVNDFQKGDIAEGYSVSREKKESFPLTVTSAQKNPTAFYLCASLGVDEKLFFGSGTQLSVL.

This rearrangement joins TRBV28 to TRBJ1-6, with TRBD1 identical over 7 bases. V was pared by 2 bases and J by 8 bases, with 6 bases of the junction left unmatched. The CDR3 extends over 15 amino acids. The germline gives CDR1 MDHEN, CDR2 SYDVKM. CDR3 loop: CASSLVRGFYSPLHF. CDR3 sequence (DNA): TGTGCCAGCAGTTTAGTCAGGGGGTTCTATTCACCCCTCCACTTT.

The genes are TRBV6-1 and TRBJ1-2, with a possible D match to TRBD1 (5 bases). The V gene's germline CDR1 is MNHNS and CDR2 SASEGT. The CDR3 length is 14 residues. Trimming took off 0 bases at V and 5 bases at J, with 10 bases between the two ends. CDR3 sequence (DNA): TGTGCCAGCAGTGAAGCATCAGGGTGGTATGGCTACACCTTC. Translating it yields CASSEASGWYGYTF.

This chain links TRBV5-5 with TRBJ2-1, with D possibly TRBD2 on 6 matching bases. The CDR3 loop spans 16 amino acids. The germline V gene encodes CDR1 SGHKS and CDR2 YYEKEE (reference sequence). V dropped 7 bases and J dropped 0 bases, with 17 bases sitting between them. CDR3 nucleotide sequence: TGTGCCAGCTACCCGCTAGCGTACAGCTCCTACAATGAGCAGTTCTTC. Residues: CASYPLAYSSYNEQFF.

This rearrangement joins TRBV5-6 to TRBJ2-1; no clear D gene. The CDR3 loop spans 16 amino acids. In germline, CDR1 is SGHDT, CDR2 YYEEEE. V dropped 4 bases and J dropped 4 bases, with 18 bases sitting between them. CDR3 nucleotides: TGTGCCAGCAGCGACTTTAAGGTCATAAGATACAATGAGCAGTTCTTC. It translates to CASSDFKVIRYNEQFF.

The chain combines TRBV28 with TRBJ2-5, with 8 bases fitting TRBD2. The germline gives CDR1 MDHEN, CDR2 SYDVKM. The length of the CDR3 is 13 residues. The V gene end was trimmed by 11 bases and the J gene end by 4 bases; junction bases not matched to a gene: 9. CDR3 DNA: TGTGCCGCCAAGCCGGGGGGGCGAGAGACCCAGTACTTC. This encodes CAAKPGGRETQYF.

V usage is TRBV7-9 and J usage is TRBJ1-2, with D maybe TRBD1 (5 bases). In germline, CDR1 is SEHNR, CDR2 FQNEAQ (reference sequence). The CDR3 totals 15 residues. Deletions cut 1 base from V and 0 bases from J, with 9 bases between. The CDR3 here is CASSLVQGSNYGYTF. The CDR3 DNA is TGTGCCAGCAGCTTAGTGCAGGGATCTAACTATGGCTACACCTTC.

This clone was detected a few times. The chain employs TRBV10-2 and TRBJ1-2; 8 bases fit TRBD1. J lost 7 bases, V lost 6 bases, and 7 bases had no gene match. Per germline, CDR1 WSHSY and CDR2 SAAADI. The length of the CDR3 is 13 residues. The CDR3 loop reads CASSPTGQGGYTF. DNA for the CDR3: TGCGCCAGCAGCCCTACCGGACAGGGTGGCTACACCTTC.

The chain links TRBV5-6 to TRBJ1-2; D may be TRBD1 (6 bases). The CDR3 length is 15 residues. CDR1 SGHDT and CDR2 YYEEEE come from the germline V gene. The V end lost 0 bases, the J end lost 0 bases, and 9 bases lay between the germline ends. CDR3 sequence (DNA): TGTGCCAGCAGCTTGGCAGGACAGCCTAACTATGGCTACACCTTC. Amino acid sequence: CASSLAGQPNYGYTF. The variable domain in full, with the rest retrieved from reference TRBV5-6 and TRBJ1-2, is DAGVTQSPTHLIKTRGQQVTLRCSPKSGHDTVSWYQQALGQGPQFIFQYYEEEERQRGNFPDRFSGHQFPNYSSELNVNALLLGDSALYLCASSLAGQPNYGYTFGSGTRLTVV.

The rearrangement uses TRBV11-2 and TRBJ1-2, with TRBD1 identical over 7 bases. The CDR3 is 14 residues long. V gave up 5 bases and J gave up 9 bases; unmatched junction bases: 12. From germline, CDR1 is SGHAT and CDR2 FQNNGV. The CDR3 bases are TGTGCCAGCAGCCGACCGACCGGGACAGCGCGCTACACCTTC. Translating gives CASSRPTGTARYTF. The full variable domain, rest sourced from reference TRBV11-2 and TRBJ1-2, is EAGVAQSPRYKIIEKRQSVAFWCNPISGHATLYWYQQILGQGPKLLIQFQNNGVVDDSQLPKDRFSAERLKGVDSTLKIQPAKLEDSAVYLCASSRPTGTARYTFGSGTRLTVV.